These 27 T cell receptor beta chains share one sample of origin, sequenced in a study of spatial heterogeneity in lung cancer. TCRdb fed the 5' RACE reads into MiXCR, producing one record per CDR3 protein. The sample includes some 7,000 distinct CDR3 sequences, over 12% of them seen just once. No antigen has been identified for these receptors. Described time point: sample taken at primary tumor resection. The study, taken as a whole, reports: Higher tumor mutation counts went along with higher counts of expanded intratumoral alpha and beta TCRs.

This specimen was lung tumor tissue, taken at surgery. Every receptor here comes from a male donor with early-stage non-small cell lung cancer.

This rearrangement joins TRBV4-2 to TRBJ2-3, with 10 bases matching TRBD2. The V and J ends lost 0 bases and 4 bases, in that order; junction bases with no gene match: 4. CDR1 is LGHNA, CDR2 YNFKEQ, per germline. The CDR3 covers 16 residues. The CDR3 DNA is TGTGCCAGCAGCCAAGATCCTAGCGGGAGCGCAGATACGCAGTATTTT. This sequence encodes CASSQDPSGSADTQYF.

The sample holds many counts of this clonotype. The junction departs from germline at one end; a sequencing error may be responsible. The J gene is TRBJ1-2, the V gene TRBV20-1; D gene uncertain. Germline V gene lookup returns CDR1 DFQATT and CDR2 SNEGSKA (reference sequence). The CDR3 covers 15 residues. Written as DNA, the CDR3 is TGCGGTGCTAACCAAGGGCCCCAAGGCGGCTATGGCTACACCTTC. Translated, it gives CGANQGPQGGYGYTF.

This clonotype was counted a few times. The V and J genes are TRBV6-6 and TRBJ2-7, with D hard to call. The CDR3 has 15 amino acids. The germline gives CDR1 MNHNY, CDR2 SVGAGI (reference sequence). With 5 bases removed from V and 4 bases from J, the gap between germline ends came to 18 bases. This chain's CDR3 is CASSPDGASLYEQYF. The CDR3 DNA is TGTGCCAGCAGTCCGGACGGCGCCTCCCTTTACGAGCAGTACTTC.

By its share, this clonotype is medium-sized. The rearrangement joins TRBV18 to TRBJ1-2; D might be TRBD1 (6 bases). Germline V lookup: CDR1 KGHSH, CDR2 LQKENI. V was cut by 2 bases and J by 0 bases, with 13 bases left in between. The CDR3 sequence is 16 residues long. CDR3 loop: CASSPMTGYTNYGYTF. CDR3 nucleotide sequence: TGTGCCAGCTCACCAATGACAGGATACACTAACTATGGCTACACCTTC.

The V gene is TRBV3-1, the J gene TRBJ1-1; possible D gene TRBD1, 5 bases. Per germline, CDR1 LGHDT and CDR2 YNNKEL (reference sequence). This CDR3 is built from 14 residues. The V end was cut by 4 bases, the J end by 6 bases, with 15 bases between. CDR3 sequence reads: CASSRGGEEAEAFF. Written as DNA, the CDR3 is TGTGCCAGCAGCCGTGGGGGGGAGGAGGCTGAAGCTTTCTTT.

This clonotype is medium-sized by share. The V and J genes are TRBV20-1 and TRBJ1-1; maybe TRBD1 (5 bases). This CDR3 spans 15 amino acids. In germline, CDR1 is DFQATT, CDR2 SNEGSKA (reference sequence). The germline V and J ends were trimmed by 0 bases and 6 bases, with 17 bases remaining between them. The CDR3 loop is CSARDLAGIIAEAFF. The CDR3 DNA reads TGCAGTGCTAGAGATCTGGCAGGGATTATCGCTGAAGCTTTCTTT.

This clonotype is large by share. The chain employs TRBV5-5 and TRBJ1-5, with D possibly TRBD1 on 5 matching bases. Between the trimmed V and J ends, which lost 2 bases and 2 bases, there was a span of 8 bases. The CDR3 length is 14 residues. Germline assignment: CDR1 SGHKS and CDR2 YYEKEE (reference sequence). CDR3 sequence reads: CASSFLGGNQPQHF. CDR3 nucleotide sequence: TGTGCCAGCAGCTTCTTAGGGGGCAATCAGCCCCAGCATTTT.

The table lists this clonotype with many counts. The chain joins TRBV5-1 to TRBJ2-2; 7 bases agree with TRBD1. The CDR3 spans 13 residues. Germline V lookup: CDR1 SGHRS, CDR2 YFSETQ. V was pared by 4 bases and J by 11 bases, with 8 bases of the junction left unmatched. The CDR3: CASSPEGAGELFF. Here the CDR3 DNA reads TGCGCCAGCAGCCCTGAGGGGGCAGGCGAGCTGTTTTTT.

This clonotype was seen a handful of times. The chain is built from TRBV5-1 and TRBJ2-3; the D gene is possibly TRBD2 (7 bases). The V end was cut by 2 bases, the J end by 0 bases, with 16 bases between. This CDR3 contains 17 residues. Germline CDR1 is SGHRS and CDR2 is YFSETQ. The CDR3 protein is CASSLRGGGSSTDTQYF. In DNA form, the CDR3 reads TGCGCCAGCAGCTTAAGGGGGGGCGGCTCAAGCACAGATACGCAGTATTTT.

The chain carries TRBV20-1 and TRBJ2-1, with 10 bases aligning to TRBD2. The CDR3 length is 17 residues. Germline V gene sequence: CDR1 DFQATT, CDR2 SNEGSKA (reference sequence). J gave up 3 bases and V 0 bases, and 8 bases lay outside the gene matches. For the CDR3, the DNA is TGCAGTGCTAGAGATCGCCATTCTAGCGGGAGCTACAATGAGCAGTTCTTC. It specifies CSARDRHSSGSYNEQFF.

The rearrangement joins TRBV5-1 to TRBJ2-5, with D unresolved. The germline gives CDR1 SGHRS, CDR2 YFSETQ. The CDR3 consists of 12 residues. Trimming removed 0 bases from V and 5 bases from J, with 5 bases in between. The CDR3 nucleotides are TGCGCCAGCAGCTTGGAAGGCGAGACCCAGTACTTC. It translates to CASSLEGETQYF.

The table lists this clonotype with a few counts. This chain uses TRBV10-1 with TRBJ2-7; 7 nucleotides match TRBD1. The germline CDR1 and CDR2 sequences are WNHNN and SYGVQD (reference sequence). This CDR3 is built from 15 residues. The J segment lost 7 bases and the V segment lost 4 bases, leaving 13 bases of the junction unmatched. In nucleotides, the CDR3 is TGCGCCAGCAGTGCATCCGGGACAGCCCAAGGAGAGCAGTACTTC. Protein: CASSASGTAQGEQYF.

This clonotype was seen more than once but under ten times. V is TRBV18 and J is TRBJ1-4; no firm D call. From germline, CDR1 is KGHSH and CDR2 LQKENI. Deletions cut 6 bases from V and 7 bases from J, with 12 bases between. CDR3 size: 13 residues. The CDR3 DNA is TGTGCCAGCTCTGCAGGACTCACTGAAAAACTGTTTTTT. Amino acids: CASSAGLTEKLFF.

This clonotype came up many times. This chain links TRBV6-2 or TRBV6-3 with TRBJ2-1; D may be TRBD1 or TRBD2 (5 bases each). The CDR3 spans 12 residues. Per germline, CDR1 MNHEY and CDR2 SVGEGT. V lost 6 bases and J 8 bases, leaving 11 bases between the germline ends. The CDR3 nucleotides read TGTGCCAGCAGCCCATGGGGGTATGAGCAGTTCTTC. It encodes CASSPWGYEQFF.

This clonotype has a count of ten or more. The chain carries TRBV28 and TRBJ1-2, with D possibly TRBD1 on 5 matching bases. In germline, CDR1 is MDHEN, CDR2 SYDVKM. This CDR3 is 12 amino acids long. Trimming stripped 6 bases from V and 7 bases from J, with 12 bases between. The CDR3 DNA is TGTGCCAGCAGCAGCCCGGGACCTGGCTACACCTTC. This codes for CASSSPGPGYTF.

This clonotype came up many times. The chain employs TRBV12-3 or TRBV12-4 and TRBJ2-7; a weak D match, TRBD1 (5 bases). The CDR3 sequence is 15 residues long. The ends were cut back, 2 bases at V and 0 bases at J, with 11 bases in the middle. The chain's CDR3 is CASSLQQDPSYEQYF. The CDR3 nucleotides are TGTGCCAGCAGTTTACAACAGGACCCCTCCTACGAGCAGTACTTC.

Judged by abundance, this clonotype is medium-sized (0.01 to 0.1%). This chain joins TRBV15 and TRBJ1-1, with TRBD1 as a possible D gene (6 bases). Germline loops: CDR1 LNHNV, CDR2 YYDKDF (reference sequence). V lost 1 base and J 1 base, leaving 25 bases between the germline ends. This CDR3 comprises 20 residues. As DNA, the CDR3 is TGTGCCACCAGCAGAGGATTGTTCTACAGGGACCCGAAGAGGAACACTGAAGCTTTCTTT. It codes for CATSRGLFYRDPKRNTEAFF. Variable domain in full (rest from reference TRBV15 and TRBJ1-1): DAMVIQNPRYQVTQFGKPVTLSCSQTLNHNVMYWYQQKSSQAPKLLFHYYDKDFNNEADTPDNFQSRRPNTSFCFLDIRSPGLGDTAMYLCATSRGLFYRDPKRNTEAFFGQGTRLTVV.

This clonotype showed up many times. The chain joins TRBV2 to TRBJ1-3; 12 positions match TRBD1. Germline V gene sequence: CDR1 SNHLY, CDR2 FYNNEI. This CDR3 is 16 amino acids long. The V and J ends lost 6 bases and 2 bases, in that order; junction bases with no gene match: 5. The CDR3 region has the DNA TGTGCCAGCAGCTACCGGGACAGGGGGCCTGGAAACACCATATATTTT. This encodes CASSYRDRGPGNTIYF.

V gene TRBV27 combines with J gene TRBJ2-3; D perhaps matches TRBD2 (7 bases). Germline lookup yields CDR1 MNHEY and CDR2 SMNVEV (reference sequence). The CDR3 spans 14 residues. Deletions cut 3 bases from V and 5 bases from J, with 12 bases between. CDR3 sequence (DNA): TGTGCCAGCAGTTTTGGGGGGGCCGGAGATACGCAGTATTTT. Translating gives CASSFGGAGDTQYF.

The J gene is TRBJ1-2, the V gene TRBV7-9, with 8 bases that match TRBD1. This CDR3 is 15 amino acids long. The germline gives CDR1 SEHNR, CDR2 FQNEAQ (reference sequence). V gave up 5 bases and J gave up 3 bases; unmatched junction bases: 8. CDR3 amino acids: CASSLNQGAYYGYTF. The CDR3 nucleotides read TGTGCCAGCAGCCTAAACCAGGGGGCCTACTATGGCTACACCTTC. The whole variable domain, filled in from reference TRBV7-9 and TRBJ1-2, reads DTGVSQNPRHKITKRGQNVTFRCDPISEHNRLYWYRQTLGQGPEFLTYFQNEAQLEKSRLLSDRFSAERPKGSFSTLEIQRTEQGDSAMYLCASSLNQGAYYGYTFGSGTRLTVV.

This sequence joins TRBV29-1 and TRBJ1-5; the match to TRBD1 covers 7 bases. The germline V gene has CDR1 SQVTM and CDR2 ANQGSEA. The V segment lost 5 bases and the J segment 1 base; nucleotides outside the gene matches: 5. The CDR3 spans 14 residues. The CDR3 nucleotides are TGCAGCGTTCCAGGGACAGAGAGCAATCAGCCCCAGCATTTT. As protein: CSVPGTESNQPQHF.

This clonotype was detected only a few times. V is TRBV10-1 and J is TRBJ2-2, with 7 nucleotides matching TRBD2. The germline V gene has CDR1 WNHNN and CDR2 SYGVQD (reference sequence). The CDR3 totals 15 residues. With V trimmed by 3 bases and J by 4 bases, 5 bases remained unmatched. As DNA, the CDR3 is TGCGCCAGCAGTGATTCGGGCGGGGGCACCGGGGAGCTGTTTTTT. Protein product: CASSDSGGGTGELFF.

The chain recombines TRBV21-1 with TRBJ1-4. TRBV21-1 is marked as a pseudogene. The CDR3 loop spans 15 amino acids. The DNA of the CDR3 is TGTGCCAGCAGCAAAGTGAAAACAACTAATGAAAAACTGTTTTTT. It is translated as CASSKVKTTNEKLFF.

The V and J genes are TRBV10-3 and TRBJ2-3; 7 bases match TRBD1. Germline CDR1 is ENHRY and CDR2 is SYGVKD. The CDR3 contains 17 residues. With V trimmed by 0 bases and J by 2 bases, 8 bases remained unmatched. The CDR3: CAISESYGTANTDTQYF. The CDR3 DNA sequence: TGTGCCATCAGTGAGTCGTACGGGACAGCGAACACAGATACGCAGTATTTT.

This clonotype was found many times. This CDR3 is CASSLDPGNTIYF. The CDR3 bases are TGTGCCAGCAGCCTTGATCCGGGAAACACCATATATTTT. The chain employs TRBV7-2 and TRBJ1-3; no clear D. Trimming removed 5 bases at V and 4 bases at J, with 9 bases between. CDR1 is SGHTA and CDR2 is FQGNSA in the germline V gene. This CDR3 is built from 13 residues.

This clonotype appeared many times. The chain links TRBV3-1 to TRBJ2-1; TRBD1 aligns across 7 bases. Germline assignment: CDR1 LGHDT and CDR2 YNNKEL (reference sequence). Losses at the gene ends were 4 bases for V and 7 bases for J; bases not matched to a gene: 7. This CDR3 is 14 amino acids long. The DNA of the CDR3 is TGTGCCAGCAGCCCGGCCGGGACAGTAAATGAGCAGTTCTTC. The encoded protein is CASSPAGTVNEQFF.

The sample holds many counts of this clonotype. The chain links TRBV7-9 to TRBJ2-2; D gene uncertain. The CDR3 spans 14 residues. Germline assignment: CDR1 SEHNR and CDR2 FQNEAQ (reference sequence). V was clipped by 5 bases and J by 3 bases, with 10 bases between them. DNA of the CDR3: TGTGCCAGCAGCCCCGTCCTGGACACCGGGGAGCTGTTTTTT. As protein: CASSPVLDTGELFF. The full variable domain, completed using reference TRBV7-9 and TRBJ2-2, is DTGVSQNPRHKITKRGQNVTFRCDPISEHNRLYWYRQTLGQGPEFLTYFQNEAQLEKSRLLSDRFSAERPKGSFSTLEIQRTEQGDSAMYLCASSPVLDTGELFFGEGSRLTVL.